This T cell receptor (beta chain) was profiled in a study of blood T cell repertoires in COVID-19. The overall study: Both acute and convalescent COVID-19 samples were obtained from the United States, Italy and Spain. PBMCs, B-cell-depleted T cells, or T cells provided the cDNA or gDNA that made up the material.

CDR3 length: 12 residues. Trimming cost V 7 bases and J 7 bases, with 13 bases left between them. Germline CDR1 reads SEHNR; CDR2 reads FQNEAQ (reference sequence). Authors' analysis steps: Nucleated cell counts were estimated from reference gene primer amplification. Sequencing used immunoSEQ multiplex PCR; TCRdb keeps in-frame clones, though not all of them. V, J and clone size are taken as reported in that table, and D and trimming were inferred from the DNA itself. The data show about 70,000 clones, more than 75% seen once. Sample: peripheral blood. The V call is TRBV7-9, the J call TRBJ1-2; D remains ambiguous. This TCR came from a woman of 80 years or more with active or convalescent COVID-19. The CDR3 coding sequence is TGTGCCAGCACCCTATCCCTCATTGGCTACACCTTC. Translating it yields CASTLSLIGYTF.